This T cell receptor beta chain was captured by sequencing in a study of blood T cell repertoires in COVID-19. In the original workflow: Amplification of reference gene primers provided the estimated nucleated cell counts. Profiled with immunoSEQ multiplex PCR; TCRdb holds only in-frame clones, not every one. V and J calls plus clone size are reproduced from that table; the DNA served to infer D and trimming. The sample records over 90,000 clones, approximately 90% being singletons. The germline V gene encodes CDR1 SGHRS and CDR2 YFSETQ. V dropped 0 bases and J dropped 6; count of bases not matched to a gene: 5. This CDR3 region has 16 residues.

V usage is TRBV5-1 and J usage is TRBJ2-7; 14 bases fit TRBD2. The sequenced sample was peripheral blood. This TCR came from a man over 45 with acute or convalescent COVID-19. The CDR3 DNA is TGCGCCAGCAGCTTGGGACCGGGACTAGCGGGAGCCGAGCAGTACTTC. It yields the protein CASSLGPGLAGAEQYF.